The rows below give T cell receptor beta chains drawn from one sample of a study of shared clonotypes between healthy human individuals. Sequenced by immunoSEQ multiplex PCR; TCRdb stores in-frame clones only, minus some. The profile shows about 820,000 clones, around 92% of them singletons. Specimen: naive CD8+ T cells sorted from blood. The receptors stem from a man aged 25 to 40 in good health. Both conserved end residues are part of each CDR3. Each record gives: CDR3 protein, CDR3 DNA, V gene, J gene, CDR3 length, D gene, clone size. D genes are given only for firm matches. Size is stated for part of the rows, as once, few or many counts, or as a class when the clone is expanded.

cdr3_aa: CSVEATGDTEAFF
cdr3_nt: TGCAGCGTTGAAGCCACGGGGGACACTGAAGCTTTCTTT
v_call: TRBV29-1
j_call: TRBJ1-1
cdr3_length: 13
d_call: NA
clone_size: NA

cdr3_aa: CASSLGWGSLGVEQFF
cdr3_nt: TGTGCCAGCAGCTTGGGTTGGGGCTCCCTTGGGGTTGAGCAGTTCTTC
v_call: TRBV5-6
j_call: TRBJ2-1
cdr3_length: 16
d_call: NA
clone_size: NA

cdr3_aa: CASRGTGNTIYF
cdr3_nt: TGTGCCAGCAGGGGCACTGGAAACACCATATATTTT
v_call: TRBV28
j_call: TRBJ1-3
cdr3_length: 12
d_call: NA
clone_size: NA

cdr3_aa: CASSLTGALYEQYF
cdr3_nt: TGTGCCAGCAGCCTGACAGGGGCTCTCTACGAGCAGTACTTC
v_call: TRBV7-6
j_call: TRBJ2-7
cdr3_length: 14
d_call: TRBD1
clone_size: NA

cdr3_aa: CASAPGLAVNTGELFF
cdr3_nt: TGTGCCAGCGCGCCGGGACTAGCCGTTAACACCGGGGAGCTGTTTTTT
v_call: TRBV7-6
j_call: TRBJ2-2
cdr3_length: 16
d_call: TRBD2
clone_size: NA

cdr3_aa: CASKPWGTYEQYF
cdr3_nt: TGTGCCAGCAAACCGTGGGGGACCTACGAGCAGTACTTC
v_call: TRBV14
j_call: TRBJ2-7
cdr3_length: 13
d_call: NA
clone_size: NA

cdr3_aa: CASSLSGGSNEQFF
cdr3_nt: TGTGCCAGCAGCCTTTCTGGCGGCTCGAATGAGCAGTTCTTC
v_call: TRBV9
j_call: TRBJ2-1
cdr3_length: 14
d_call: NA
clone_size: NA

cdr3_aa: CSVEGLADSSYNEQFF
cdr3_nt: TGCAGCGTGGAGGGACTAGCGGACAGCTCCTACAATGAGCAGTTCTTC
v_call: TRBV29-1
j_call: TRBJ2-1
cdr3_length: 16
d_call: TRBD2
clone_size: NA

cdr3_aa: CASSLSPGTGFYEQYF
cdr3_nt: TGTGCCAGCAGTTTATCCCCCGGGACAGGCTTCTACGAGCAGTACTTC
v_call: TRBV28
j_call: TRBJ2-7
cdr3_length: 16
d_call: TRBD1
clone_size: NA

cdr3_aa: CASSRTDSQETQYF
cdr3_nt: TGTGCCAGCAGCAGAACGGACAGCCAAGAGACCCAGTACTTC
v_call: TRBV11-3
j_call: TRBJ2-5
cdr3_length: 14
d_call: NA
clone_size: NA

cdr3_aa: CASSESKGQGGNEQFF
cdr3_nt: TGCGCCAGCAGTGAGTCGAAGGGACAGGGGGGAAATGAGCAGTTCTTC
v_call: TRBV10-2
j_call: TRBJ2-1
cdr3_length: 16
d_call: TRBD1
clone_size: NA

cdr3_aa: CASEPTWGDYGYTF
cdr3_nt: TGTGCCAGCGAACCTACGTGGGGGGACTATGGCTACACCTTC
v_call: TRBV7-9
j_call: TRBJ1-2
cdr3_length: 14
d_call: NA
clone_size: NA

cdr3_aa: CASSVGTSGDTSSYNEQFF
cdr3_nt: TGTGCCAGCAGCGTAGGGACTAGCGGGGACACAAGCTCCTACAATGAGCAGTTCTTC
v_call: TRBV9
j_call: TRBJ2-1
cdr3_length: 19
d_call: TRBD2
clone_size: NA

cdr3_aa: CSAYRDHTGELFF
cdr3_nt: TGCAGCGCATACCGGGATCACACCGGGGAGCTGTTTTTT
v_call: TRBV29-1
j_call: TRBJ2-2
cdr3_length: 13
d_call: NA
clone_size: NA

cdr3_aa: CASSQDHWTGELFF
cdr3_nt: TGCGCCAGCAGCCAAGATCACTGGACCGGGGAGCTGTTTTTT
v_call: TRBV4-3
j_call: TRBJ2-2
cdr3_length: 14
d_call: NA
clone_size: once

cdr3_aa: CASSDLLAGGPSDTQYF
cdr3_nt: TGTGCCAGCAGTGACCTTCTAGCGGGAGGGCCATCAGATACGCAGTATTTT
v_call: TRBV25-1
j_call: TRBJ2-3
cdr3_length: 17
d_call: TRBD2
clone_size: NA

cdr3_aa: CASSYQRPADTQYF
cdr3_nt: TGTGCCAGCAGTTATCAACGACCCGCAGATACGCAGTATTTT
v_call: TRBV6-5
j_call: TRBJ2-3
cdr3_length: 14
d_call: NA
clone_size: NA

cdr3_aa: CASSSRRRGTATNEKLFF
cdr3_nt: TGTGCCAGCAGTTCTCGGAGGAGGGGGACTGCAACTAATGAAAAACTGTTTTTT
v_call: TRBV27
j_call: TRBJ1-4
cdr3_length: 18
d_call: NA
clone_size: NA

cdr3_aa: CASSPLGGSGYEQYF
cdr3_nt: TGCGCCAGCAGCCCCCTCGGGGGATCGGGTTACGAGCAGTACTTC
v_call: TRBV4-3
j_call: TRBJ2-7
cdr3_length: 15
d_call: NA
clone_size: NA

cdr3_aa: CASSPPTGAELARTEAFF
cdr3_nt: TGTGCCAGCAGCCCGCCGACAGGGGCAGAACTTGCAAGGACTGAAGCTTTCTTT
v_call: TRBV7-9
j_call: TRBJ1-1
cdr3_length: 18
d_call: TRBD1
clone_size: NA

cdr3_aa: CSVKQRETPLDTQYF
cdr3_nt: TGCAGCGTTAAACAGCGGGAGACCCCGCTGGATACGCAGTATTTT
v_call: TRBV29-1
j_call: TRBJ2-3
cdr3_length: 15
d_call: TRBD2
clone_size: NA

cdr3_aa: CSVGRPSSTDTQYF
cdr3_nt: TGCAGCGTTGGGCGGCCGTCTAGCACAGATACGCAGTATTTT
v_call: TRBV29-1
j_call: TRBJ2-3
cdr3_length: 14
d_call: NA
clone_size: NA

cdr3_aa: CASSLILSGRAYNEQFF
cdr3_nt: TGTGCCAGCAGCTTAATATTGAGCGGGAGGGCGTACAATGAGCAGTTCTTC
v_call: TRBV7-9
j_call: TRBJ2-1
cdr3_length: 17
d_call: TRBD2
clone_size: NA

cdr3_aa: CASSLGDRGATYNEQFF
cdr3_nt: TGCGCCAGCAGCTTAGGAGACAGGGGAGCTACCTACAATGAGCAGTTCTTC
v_call: TRBV5-1
j_call: TRBJ2-1
cdr3_length: 17
d_call: TRBD1
clone_size: NA

cdr3_aa: CAWSVRVEYEQYF
cdr3_nt: TGTGCCTGGAGTGTACGAGTAGAATACGAGCAGTACTTC
v_call: TRBV30
j_call: TRBJ2-7
cdr3_length: 13
d_call: NA
clone_size: once

cdr3_aa: CASSSRSGQGALGELFF
cdr3_nt: TGTGCTAGCAGCTCTCGCTCCGGACAGGGGGCGCTTGGGGAGCTGTTTTTT
v_call: TRBV7-7
j_call: TRBJ2-2
cdr3_length: 17
d_call: TRBD1
clone_size: once

cdr3_aa: CASSSSPPNEQFF
cdr3_nt: TGCGCCAGCAGCTCGTCCCCCCCTAATGAGCAGTTCTTC
v_call: TRBV5-1
j_call: TRBJ2-1
cdr3_length: 13
d_call: NA
clone_size: NA

cdr3_aa: CASSIGGLQGADEQYF
cdr3_nt: TGTGCCAGTAGTATAGGGGGGCTACAGGGGGCCGACGAGCAGTACTTC
v_call: TRBV19
j_call: TRBJ2-7
cdr3_length: 16
d_call: TRBD1
clone_size: NA

cdr3_aa: CASSPSSSYEQYF
cdr3_nt: TGTGCCAGCAGCCCCAGTTCCTCCTACGAGCAGTACTTC
v_call: TRBV5-5
j_call: TRBJ2-7
cdr3_length: 13
d_call: NA
clone_size: once

cdr3_aa: CASSLGAGVDYEQYF
cdr3_nt: TGTGCCAGCAGCTTAGGAGCGGGAGTAGACTACGAGCAGTACTTC
v_call: TRBV7-7
j_call: TRBJ2-7
cdr3_length: 15
d_call: TRBD2
clone_size: NA

cdr3_aa: CASSLGTSSSTDTQYF
cdr3_nt: TGTGCCAGCAGCTTAGGGACTAGCTCAAGCACAGATACGCAGTATTTT
v_call: TRBV13
j_call: TRBJ2-3
cdr3_length: 16
d_call: TRBD2
clone_size: NA

cdr3_aa: CATSRDVLGPYNEQFF
cdr3_nt: TGTGCCACCAGCAGAGATGTGCTTGGTCCCTACAATGAGCAGTTCTTC
v_call: TRBV15
j_call: TRBJ2-1
cdr3_length: 16
d_call: NA
clone_size: NA

cdr3_aa: CASSIGTSGREQYF
cdr3_nt: TGTGCCAGCAGCATTGGGACTAGCGGGAGGGAGCAGTACTTC
v_call: TRBV27
j_call: TRBJ2-7
cdr3_length: 14
d_call: TRBD2
clone_size: once

cdr3_aa: CASPGGVTEAFF
cdr3_nt: TGTGCATCACCAGGGGGTGTTACTGAAGCTTTCTTT
v_call: TRBV2
j_call: TRBJ1-1
cdr3_length: 12
d_call: TRBD1
clone_size: NA

cdr3_aa: CASSPPFGAYNEQFF
cdr3_nt: TGTGCCAGTAGTCCGCCTTTTGGAGCCTACAATGAGCAGTTCTTC
v_call: TRBV19
j_call: TRBJ2-1
cdr3_length: 15
d_call: NA
clone_size: NA

cdr3_aa: CASSLHPTGVNEQFF
cdr3_nt: TGCGCCAGCAGCTTGCATCCGACAGGGGTGAATGAGCAGTTCTTC
v_call: TRBV5-1
j_call: TRBJ2-1
cdr3_length: 15
d_call: TRBD1
clone_size: NA

cdr3_aa: CASSKEQSSYYEQYF
cdr3_nt: TGTGCCAGCAGCAAAGAACAGAGTTCCTACTACGAGCAGTACTTC
v_call: TRBV28
j_call: TRBJ2-7
cdr3_length: 15
d_call: NA
clone_size: NA

cdr3_aa: CASSLIQVSTDTQYF
cdr3_nt: TGTGCCAGCAGCCTAATACAAGTGAGCACAGATACGCAGTATTTT
v_call: TRBV11-2
j_call: TRBJ2-3
cdr3_length: 15
d_call: NA
clone_size: once